This is a list of T cell receptor beta chains from one sample in a study of neurological immune-mediated disorders. TCRdb called the 5' RACE reads again in MiXCR, with one record for every CDR3 protein. The sample holds approximately 100,000 distinct CDR3 sequences, roughly 10% seen once. Source material: PBMCs. The source is a female donor with HTLV-1-associated myelopathy (HAM/TSP). Each CDR3 is given with its conserved first and last residue. The order of the fields is J gene, V gene, D gene, clone size, CDR3 DNA, CDR3 protein. The D gene is left open where the match is weak. Some rows have no size entry. The others give once, few or many, or a class for an expanded clone.

>TRBJ2-3|TRBV4-1|TRBD2|few
TGCGCCAGCAGCCCTTCCCGGGGGGAGGATACGCAGTATTTT
CASSPSRGEDTQYF
>TRBJ2-1|TRBV9|-|many
TGTGCCAGCAGCGGCCGGGACCGGCCGGGGAATGAGCAGTTCTTC
CASSGRDRPGNEQFF
>TRBJ1-5|TRBV20-1|-|-
TGCAGTGCCCGAGGGGACAACAATCAGCCCCAGCATTTT
CSARGDNNQPQHF
>TRBJ1-5|TRBV11-2|-|many
TGTGCCAGCAGCGGAGGCACGGATAGCAATCAGCCCCAGCATTTT
CASSGGTDSNQPQHF
>TRBJ2-2|TRBV10-1|TRBD1|many
TGCGCCAGCAGTGAAGGGCAGGGGGCTAGCACCGGGGAGCTGTTTTTT
CASSEGQGASTGELFF
>TRBJ2-3|TRBV3-1|-|few
TGTGTCAGCAGCCTTGGAGATACGCAGTATTTT
CVSSLGDTQYF
>TRBJ2-4|TRBV5-1|TRBD2|many
TGCGCCAGCAGCCCCCTGGGAGGGGCGGCGGGAAACATTCAGTACTTC
CASSPLGGAAGNIQYF
>TRBJ2-7|TRBV28|TRBD2|many
TGTGCCAGCAGTTTTAGTTCACGGGACTACTACGAGCAGTACTTC
CASSFSSRDYYEQYF
>TRBJ2-3|TRBV28|-|many
TGTGCCAGCAGTTTAGGGGTCGGGGCGCAGTATTTT
CASSLGVGAQYF
>TRBJ2-5|TRBV15|-|-
TGTGCCACCAGCAGCGGCGTTCAAGAGACCCAGTACTTC
CATSSGVQETQYF
>TRBJ2-3|TRBV5-1|TRBD1|medium-sized
TGCGCCAGCAGCCCGGGACAGGGCGGGACAGATACGCAGTATTTT
CASSPGQGGTDTQYF
>TRBJ1-5|TRBV10-2|-|many
TGCGCCAGGAACCCTGGGCCCCGACTCCTTTATAGCAATCAGCCCCAGCATTTT
CARNPGPRLLYSNQPQHF
>TRBJ2-1|TRBV20-1|-|many
TGCAGTGCTAGATTCTGGGGGAACAATGAGCAGTTCTTC
CSARFWGNNEQFF
>TRBJ2-7|TRBV18|-|many
TGTGCCAGCTCACCTATTTGGTCTAGGGACCACGAGCAGTACTTC
CASSPIWSRDHEQYF
>TRBJ2-1|TRBV5-1|-|many
TGCGCCAGCAGCTTCCCTCGGACTGAGGAGGTAAGCTACAATGAGCAGTTCTTC
CASSFPRTEEVSYNEQFF
>TRBJ1-1|TRBV10-3|TRBD1|many
TGTGCCATCAAAGGTGCGACAGGGCGATCTGAAGCTTTCTTT
CAIKGATGRSEAFF
>TRBJ2-3|TRBV18|-|many
TGTGCCAGCTCACGGGGGGCCCGCACAGATACGCAGTATTTT
CASSRGARTDTQYF
>TRBJ2-1|TRBV29-1|-|many
TGCAGCGTTGAAGGCAGGGGGGATGTTTTATCCTACAATGAGCAGTTCTTC
CSVEGRGDVLSYNEQFF
>TRBJ2-1|TRBV7-8|-|many
TGTGCCAGCAGCTCACCACCAAGGGGCAATGAGCAGTTCTTC
CASSSPPRGNEQFF
>TRBJ2-5|TRBV20-1|-|few
TGCAGTGCTAGAGCCGAACTAGGGGCCCCAGAGACCCAGTACTTC
CSARAELGAPETQYF
>TRBJ2-3|TRBV7-9|-|many
TGTGCCAGCAGCCGCAACGCAGTTACAGATACGCAGTATTTT
CASSRNAVTDTQYF
>TRBJ1-5|TRBV29-1|-|many
TGCAGCGTTGCCCAGCCCAATCAGCCCCAGCATTTT
CSVAQPNQPQHF
>TRBJ2-4|TRBV9|-|many
TGTGCCAGCAGCGTAGGAGGGTCAGCCAAAAACATTCAGTACTTC
CASSVGGSAKNIQYF
>TRBJ1-1|TRBV27|-|many
TGTGCCAGCTCCGACCCCGGACAGAAAGCTTTCTTT
CASSDPGQKAFF
>TRBJ2-7|TRBV6-5|-|few
TGTGCCAGCAGTCCGCTCCGGGGCGAGCAGTACTTC
CASSPLRGEQYF
>TRBJ2-2|TRBV10-3|TRBD2|many
TGTGCCACCCGGCGAGGTGGGGGGGACACCGGGGAGCTGTTTTTT
CATRRGGGDTGELFF
>TRBJ1-1|TRBV5-1|TRBD1|many
TGCGCCAGCAATCGTCATGGACAGGGGACCGCTGAAGCTTTCTTT
CASNRHGQGTAEAFF
>TRBJ2-7|TRBV5-1|-|many
TGCGCCAGCAGCCTCGGGGCGTCTACGGAGCAGTACTTC
CASSLGASTEQYF
>TRBJ2-7|TRBV9|-|many
TGTGCCAGCAGCGTAGGAGTGGCAGGCTACGAGCAGTACTTC
CASSVGVAGYEQYF
>TRBJ2-3|TRBV20-1|TRBD2|few
TGCAGTGCTACGCGACTTCCATCGGCGGGGGAGCATTCAGATACGCAGTATTTT
CSATRLPSAGEHSDTQYF
>TRBJ1-3|TRBV6-5|-|many
TGTGCCAGCAGCCCAGGGAGGGGGGCTTCTGGAAACACCATATATTTT
CASSPGRGASGNTIYF
>TRBJ1-6|TRBV5-5|-|many
TGTGCCAGCAGCTTGACAGGGTCGCCGGGCAATTCACCCCTCCACTTT
CASSLTGSPGNSPLHF
>TRBJ2-1|TRBV10-3|-|many
TGTGCCATCAGTGGGGACGGCAACAATGAGCAGTTCTTC
CAISGDGNNEQFF
>TRBJ2-7|TRBV5-5|-|many
TGTGCCAGCAGCTCCCCCCTGGGAGAGCAGTACTTC
CASSSPLGEQYF
>TRBJ2-4|TRBV7-9|-|many
TGTGCCAGCAGCTTATTCGGGGATAGCATTCAGTACTTC
CASSLFGDSIQYF
>TRBJ2-3|TRBV30|-|few
TGTGCCTGGAGGGTAGGTCAGGAGCCCGCGCAGTATTTT
CAWRVGQEPAQYF
>TRBJ2-7|TRBV4-1|TRBD2|many
TGCGCCAGCAGCCCCCCGGGAGGGGGTTTAGCCTACGAGCAGTACTTC
CASSPPGGGLAYEQYF
>TRBJ2-1|TRBV20-1|TRBD1|many
TGCAGTGCTAGAGACCGACAGGGTCTGGATGAGCAGTTCTTC
CSARDRQGLDEQFF
>TRBJ2-5|TRBV7-2|-|many
TGTGCCAGCAGCCCGGGACAAAGCCAAGAGACCCAGTACTTC
CASSPGQSQETQYF
>TRBJ2-6|TRBV21-1|-|-
TGTGCCAGTCCTGACCGGGACAACTCTGGGGCCAACGTCCTGACTTTC
CASPDRDNSGANVLTF
>TRBJ1-1|TRBV20-1|-|many
TGCAGTGCTCCCCCCGTATCAGGGGCAACTGAAGCTTTCTTT
CSAPPVSGATEAFF
>TRBJ2-7|TRBV4-1|TRBD2|many
TGCGCCAGCAGCTTACCGGGAGGAAGCGAGCAGTACTTC
CASSLPGGSEQYF
>TRBJ2-7|TRBV20-1|TRBD1|many
TGCAGTGCTAGTACCGGACAGGGATTTTACGAGCAGTACTTC
CSASTGQGFYEQYF
>TRBJ2-2|TRBV5-5|TRBD2|many
TGTGCCAGCAGCGGTGGACTAGCGGGGGGGGTCGGGGAGCTGTTTTTT
CASSGGLAGGVGELFF
>TRBJ2-5|TRBV20-1|-|many
TGCAGTGCCCTAATTGGAGAGACCCAGTACTTC
CSALIGETQYF
>TRBJ1-4|TRBV5-5|-|many
TGTGCCAGCAGCTTGGTCAGTGGTCAAGTTGAAAAACTGTTTTTT
CASSLVSGQVEKLFF